A selection of T cell receptor beta chains follows, all from one sample in a study of beta chain features in type 1 diabetes. TCRdb keeps only in-frame clones here, not all; method: immunoSEQ multiplex PCR. The sample has roughly 400,000 clones; around a tenth are singletons. Input material: central memory CD4+ T cells from blood. These receptors all stem from a man aged 30 to 39 with type 1 diabetes. CDR3s include the opening cysteine and the closing phenylalanine or tryptophan. D genes are given only for firm matches. A clone size is listed for some rows: how often the clone was seen (once, few, many), or a class if it is expanded.

clone_size d_call j_call v_call cdr3_aa cdr3_nt
few NA TRBJ1-5 TRBV6-6 CASSYRQAGNQPQHF TGTGCCAGCAGTTACCGACAGGCCGGCAATCAGCCCCAGCATTTT
few NA TRBJ2-2 TRBV29-1 CSVGQLEDTGELFF TGCAGCGTTGGACAGTTGGAAGATACCGGGGAGCTGTTTTTT
NA NA TRBJ1-1 TRBV29-1 CSVRGRRDTEAFF TGCAGCGTTAGGGGAAGGAGAGACACTGAAGCTTTCTTT
NA NA TRBJ2-1 TRBV5-1 CASSLSEGPYNEQFF TGCGCCAGCAGCCTCTCGGAGGGGCCCTACAATGAGCAGTTCTTC
few TRBD2 TRBJ2-3 TRBV27 CASSFLAAWTDTQYF TGTGCCAGCAGTTTCCTAGCGGCCTGGACAGATACGCAGTATTTT
NA TRBD2 TRBJ2-1 TRBV29-1 CSVVTSGGYNEQFF TGCAGCGTTGTAACTAGCGGGGGCTACAATGAGCAGTTCTTC
many NA TRBJ2-7 TRBV5-1 CASSLVPVGGLSSYEQYF TGCGCCAGCAGCTTGGTGCCGGTCGGGGGCCTAAGCTCCTACGAGCAGTACTTC
NA NA TRBJ1-1 TRBV21-1 CASSQGSKVNTEAFF TGTGCCAGCAGCCAGGGGTCGAAGGTGAACACTGAAGCTTTCTTT
few NA TRBJ1-4 TRBV7-2 CASSLRPSTSGEKLFF TGTGCCAGCAGCCTAAGACCCTCCACGTCGGGTGAAAAACTGTTTTTT
NA NA TRBJ1-5 TRBV6-5 CASSQDIFSNQPQHF TGTGCCAGCAGCCAGGACATATTTAGCAATCAGCCCCAGCATTTT
NA TRBD1 TRBJ2-7 TRBV27 CASSRPGQGTYEQYF TGTGCCAGCAGCCGACCGGGACAGGGCACCTACGAGCAGTACTTC
NA TRBD1 TRBJ1-1 TRBV30 CAWSTGEVRAFF TGTGCCTGGAGTACAGGGGAAGTGAGAGCTTTCTTT
NA TRBD2 TRBJ2-5 TRBV5-6 CASSLGLAGGETQYF TGTGCCAGCAGCTTGGGTCTAGCGGGAGGAGAGACCCAGTACTTC
few TRBD1 TRBJ2-7 TRBV11-3 CASSLGTGLREQYF TGTGCCAGCAGCTTAGGGACAGGGCTACGGGAGCAGTACTTC
NA TRBD1 TRBJ1-5 TRBV7-2 CASSGTGNQPQHF TGTGCCAGCAGCGGGACAGGGAATCAGCCCCAGCATTTT
NA NA TRBJ2-7 TRBV10-3 CASSYSSRGSYEQYF TGTGCCAGCAGTTACTCCTCCAGGGGCTCCTACGAGCAGTACTTC
NA TRBD2 TRBJ2-5 TRBV28 CASSSATGGKQETQYF TGTGCCAGCAGTTCCGCAACCGGGGGGAAACAAGAGACCCAGTACTTC
few NA TRBJ1-1 TRBV7-9 CASSQTAPEAFF TGTGCCAGCAGCCAGACAGCCCCTGAAGCTTTCTTT
NA NA TRBJ2-1 TRBV4-2 CASSFTNEQFF TGTGCCAGCAGCTTCACCAATGAGCAGTTCTTC
NA NA TRBJ2-2 TRBV19 CASIKGGTTGELFF TGTGCCAGTATAAAGGGGGGGACCACCGGGGAGCTGTTTTTT
NA TRBD2 TRBJ2-7 TRBV18 CASDREGEQYF TGTGCCAGCGACCGGGAGGGCGAGCAGTACTTC
few NA TRBJ1-5 TRBV19 CASSGTANNQPQHF TGTGCCAGTAGTGGGACGGCGAACAATCAGCCCCAGCATTTT
NA NA TRBJ2-3 TRBV5-1 CASSLEAASTDTQYF TGCGCCAGCAGCTTGGAGGCGGCGAGCACAGATACGCAGTATTTT
many TRBD2 TRBJ2-1 TRBV10-3 CAISTSGGDNEQFF TGTGCCATCAGTACTAGCGGTGGTGACAATGAGCAGTTCTTC
few TRBD2 TRBJ2-3 TRBV9 CASSRRGAGTADTQYF TGTGCCAGCAGCCGCCGGGGAGCGGGAACGGCAGATACGCAGTATTTT
few NA TRBJ2-2 TRBV7-9 CASSGVNTGELFF TGTGCCAGCAGCGGGGTGAACACCGGGGAGCTGTTTTTT
few TRBD2 TRBJ2-1 TRBV29-1 CSVVREYDNEQFF TGCAGCGTGGTGCGGGAGTATGACAATGAGCAGTTCTTC
NA TRBD2 TRBJ2-1 TRBV18 CASSPSTSRVHEQFF TGTGCCAGCTCACCATCGACTAGCAGGGTTCATGAGCAGTTCTTC
NA TRBD1 TRBJ1-2 TRBV7-3 CASSPGQGADGYTF TGTGCCAGCAGCCCGGGACAGGGGGCTGACGGCTACACCTTC
NA TRBD2 TRBJ2-3 TRBV15 CATSTGGTSLTDTQYF TGTGCCACCAGCACAGGCGGGACTAGCCTCACAGATACGCAGTATTTT
few NA TRBJ2-1 TRBV19 CASSMSRTHNEQFF TGTGCCAGTAGTATGTCCCGGACCCACAATGAGCAGTTCTTC
NA NA TRBJ2-1 TRBV6-6 CASSYSGYNEQFF TGTGCCAGCAGTTACTCAGGTTACAATGAGCAGTTCTTC
few NA TRBJ1-5 TRBV5-4 CASSLAGNGQPQHF TGTGCCAGCAGCTTGGCAGGGAACGGGCAGCCCCAGCATTTT
NA NA TRBJ2-3 TRBV6-5 CASSLRQATDTQYF TGTGCCAGCAGTCTTAGACAGGCCACAGATACGCAGTATTTT
NA NA TRBJ1-2 TRBV28 CASSESGHGYTF TGTGCCAGCAGCGAAAGTGGGCATGGCTACACCTTC
NA TRBD1 TRBJ1-2 TRBV7-2 CASSLSGQGGGYTF TGTGCCAGCAGCTTAAGCGGACAGGGGGGTGGCTACACCTTC
few TRBD1 TRBJ2-7 TRBV7-2 CASSLGQGANEQYF TGTGCCAGCAGCTTGGGACAGGGGGCAAACGAGCAGTACTTC
NA NA TRBJ2-3 TRBV5-1 CATSRSTDHSTDTQYF TGCGCCACCAGCCGTTCGACAGATCATTCCACAGATACGCAGTATTTT
NA TRBD2 TRBJ2-5 TRBV7-2 CASSTGLAGNQETQYF TGTGCCAGCAGCACTGGACTAGCGGGGAACCAAGAGACCCAGTACTTC
NA NA TRBJ1-2 TRBV7-2 CASSLGSGGQVVYGYTF TGTGCCAGCAGCTTAGGTTCCGGAGGGCAGGTCGTCTATGGCTACACCTTC
NA TRBD2 TRBJ2-3 TRBV4-2 CASSRLAGEVAQYF TGTGCCAGCAGCCGACTAGCGGGAGAGGTTGCGCAGTATTTT
few TRBD1 TRBJ1-5 TRBV5-4 CASSQDQDRSINQPQHF TGCGCCAGCAGCCAAGATCAGGACAGGTCCATCAATCAGCCCCAGCATTTT
NA NA TRBJ2-4 TRBV10-3 CASRDNWTKNIQYF TGTGCCAGCAGGGACAACTGGACCAAAAACATTCAGTACTTC
few NA TRBJ2-6 TRBV7-6 CASSLVHTGANVLTF TGTGCCAGCAGCTTAGTACATACTGGGGCCAACGTCCTGACTTTC
few NA TRBJ1-2 TRBV7-9 CASSPTGLVRGYTF TGTGCCAGCAGCCCTACTGGTCTAGTGCGTGGCTACACCTTC
few NA TRBJ1-5 TRBV6-5 CASSYSRGFQPQHF TGTGCCAGCAGTTACTCCAGGGGTTTCCAGCCCCAGCATTTT
few NA TRBJ2-1 TRBV2 CASTRYNEQFF TGTGCCAGCACTCGTTACAATGAGCAGTTCTTC
few NA TRBJ2-1 TRBV9 CASSAGLGGEQFF TGTGCCAGCAGCGCCGGACTGGGTGGTGAGCAGTTCTTC